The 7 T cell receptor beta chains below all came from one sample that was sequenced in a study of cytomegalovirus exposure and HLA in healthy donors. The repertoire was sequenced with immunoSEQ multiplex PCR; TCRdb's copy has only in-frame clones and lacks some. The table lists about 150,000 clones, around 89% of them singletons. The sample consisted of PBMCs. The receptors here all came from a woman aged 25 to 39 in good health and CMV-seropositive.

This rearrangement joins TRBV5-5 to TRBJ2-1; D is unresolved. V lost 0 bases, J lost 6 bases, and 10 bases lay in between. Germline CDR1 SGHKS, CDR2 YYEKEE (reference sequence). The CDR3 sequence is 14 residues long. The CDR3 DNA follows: TGTGCCAGCAGCTTGGCCCCCGGCGGCAATGAGCAGTTCTTC. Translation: CASSLAPGGNEQFF.

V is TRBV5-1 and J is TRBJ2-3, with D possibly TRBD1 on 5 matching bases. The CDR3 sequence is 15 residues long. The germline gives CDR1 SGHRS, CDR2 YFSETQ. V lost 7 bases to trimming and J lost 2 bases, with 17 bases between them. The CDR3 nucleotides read TGCGCCAGCCAAAAGCTGACAGCGACCACAGATACGCAGTATTTT. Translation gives CASQKLTATTDTQYF.

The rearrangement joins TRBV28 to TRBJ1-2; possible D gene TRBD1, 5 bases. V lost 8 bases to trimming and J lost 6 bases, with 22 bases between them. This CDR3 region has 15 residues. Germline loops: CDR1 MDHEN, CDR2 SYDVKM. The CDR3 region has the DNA TGTGCCAGCCTCCCAGGAGGAGGGGCGCGCCATGGCTACACCTTC. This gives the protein CASLPGGGARHGYTF.

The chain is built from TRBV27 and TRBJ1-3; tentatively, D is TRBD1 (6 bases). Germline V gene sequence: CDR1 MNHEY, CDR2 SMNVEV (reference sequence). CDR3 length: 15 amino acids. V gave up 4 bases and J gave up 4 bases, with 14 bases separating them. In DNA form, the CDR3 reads TGTGCCAGCAGTTCCCGGGAGGGGGTGGGAAACACCATATATTTT. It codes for CASSSREGVGNTIYF.

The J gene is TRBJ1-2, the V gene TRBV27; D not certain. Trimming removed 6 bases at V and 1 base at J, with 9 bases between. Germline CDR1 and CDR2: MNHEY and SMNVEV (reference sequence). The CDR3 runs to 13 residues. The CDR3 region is CASSPTVNYGYTF. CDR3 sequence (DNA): TGTGCCAGCAGCCCAACAGTTAACTATGGCTACACCTTC.

In DNA, the CDR3 is TGTGCCAGCTCACCACGACAGAACACTGAAGCTTTCTTT. Translated: CASSPRQNTEAFF. This rearrangement joins TRBV18 to TRBJ1-1; D remains ambiguous. Germline V gene lookup returns CDR1 KGHSH and CDR2 LQKENI. CDR3 size: 13 residues. The ends were cut back, 1 base at V and 1 base at J, with 4 bases in the middle. Using reference TRBV18 and TRBJ1-1 for the parts outside the CDR3, the full variable domain is NAGVMQNPRHLVRRRGQEARLRCSPMKGHSHVYWYRQLPEEGLKFMVYLQKENIIDESGMPKERFSAEFPKEGPSILRIQQVVRGDSAAYFCASSPRQNTEAFFGQGTRLTVV.

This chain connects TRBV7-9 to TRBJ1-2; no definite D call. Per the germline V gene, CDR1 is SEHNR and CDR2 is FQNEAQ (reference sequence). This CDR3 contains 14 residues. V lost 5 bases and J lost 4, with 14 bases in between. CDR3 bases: TGTGCCAGCAGCCTTTCTGCAGGAGGCTATGGCTACACCTTC. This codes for CASSLSAGGYGYTF.